Detailed here is one T cell receptor (beta chain). Its antigen is currently not known. No base quality values were provided; no much bigger clone lies one nucleotide off. The data originate from a study of T-cell reconstitution after alpha-beta-depleted transplantation in children (dated by TCRdb to about 2016). Concerning the study at large: Using TCR repertoire profiling, the study followed T-cell immune reconstitution in a quantitative way in children after TCRalphabeta/CD19-depleted allogeneic hematopoietic cell transplantation. Broader findings and caveats from the paper: Hyperexpanded clone frequencies declined over subsequent months; after one year, T-cell counts and TCRbeta diversity were mostly attributed to newly produced T cells. Apparently early alphabetaT-cell count recovery about two months after transplant reportedly relied on only several hundred rapidly expanded clones derived from non-depleted graft cells. The high TCRbeta diversity at day 60 in some patients was ascribed to recipient T cells and intrathymic progenitors that had survived conditioning.

What the treatment or condition label conveys for this sample: allogeneic hematopoietic cell transplantation with graft depleted of TCRalphabeta T cells and CD19 B cells. TCRalphabeta/CD19-depleted allogeneic hematopoietic cell grafts were given to the transplant recipients, all of whom were children. Library generation was performed with PCR. The sample was run on an Illumina HiSeq 2500. TCR libraries were prepared with molecular barcoding, using unique molecular identifiers to normalize TCRbeta repertoire quantification. Using fastp at Q25 and MiXCR, TCRdb reprocessed the public reads and kept productive beta chains. A single entry per CDR3 protein holds the most common genes and DNA from its merged rows. In this sample the table shows about 180,000 distinct CDR3 sequences, over 8.5% of which occur a single time. The top ten constitute less than 15% of the sample. From cysteine to phenylalanine, the CDR3 is 15 amino acids long. The kept DNA is CDR3 alone, 45 bases in frame from the first base. V was cut back by 3 bases and J by 0 bases, leaving a gap of 12 bases between them. Via the germline V gene, CDR1 is SGHDT and CDR2 YYEEEE.

Recombination linked TRBV5-6 to TRBJ2-5; no D gene call is confident. The source of this sequence is a boy aged 2 to 9 with acute myeloid leukemia, due to receive a stem cell transplant. The sequencing used PBMCs, collected before TCRalphabeta/CD19-depleted stem cell transplant. The DNA sequence is TGTGCCAGCAGCTCTCGTGCAGGTTACCAAGAGACCCAGTACTTC. This translates into CASSSRAGYQETQYF.